This passage covers 23 T cell receptor beta chains from one sample sequenced in a study of shared clonotypes between healthy human individuals. Sequenced by immunoSEQ multiplex PCR; TCRdb stores in-frame clones only, minus some. The sample records around 700,000 clones, around 72% being singletons. The source material was memory CD4+ T cells sorted from blood. Subset in this sample: CD45RA-negative fraction. These receptors were collected from a woman aged 25 to 45 in good health.

The V and J genes are TRBV7-2 and TRBJ2-5; D is undetermined. CDR3 length: 13 residues. Germline CDR1 reads SGHTA; CDR2 reads FQGNSA. Between the trimmed V and J ends, which lost 5 bases and 7 bases, there was a span of 14 bases. The CDR3 coding sequence is TGTGCCAGCAGCACAAGTAGCCGTGGGACCCAGTACTTC. Translating gives CASSTSSRGTQYF.

This clone appeared many times. V is TRBV11-2 and J is TRBJ2-1; tentative D call: TRBD1 (5 bases). Germline V CDR1 and CDR2: SGHAT, FQNNGV. Trimming shortened V by 1 base and J by 0 bases, and 10 bases separated the two germline ends. The CDR3 is 16 amino acids. CDR3 sequence reads: CASSLGGGPSYNEQFF. In DNA form, the CDR3 reads TGTGCCAGCAGCTTAGGGGGCGGCCCCTCCTACAATGAGCAGTTCTTC.

The genes are TRBV25-1 and TRBJ2-7; TRBD1 aligns across 9 bases. V dropped 4 bases and J dropped 3; count of bases not matched to a gene: 4. CDR1 is MGHDK, CDR2 SYGVNS, per germline. This CDR3 is 14 amino acids long. CDR3 sequence (DNA): TGTGCCAGCAGTGGACAGGGGGTCGGCTACGAGCAGTACTTC. Protein sequence: CASSGQGVGYEQYF.

This clone appeared a few times. The same CDR3 can be traced to other DNA sequences in this sample. The chain has TRBV11-2 and TRBJ1-5, with D unresolved. Germline values: CDR1 SGHAT, CDR2 FQNNGV. The CDR3 spans 13 residues. V lost 3 bases to trimming and J lost 0 bases, with 3 bases between them. CDR3 in amino acids: CASSFYSNQPQHF. For the CDR3, the DNA is TGTGCCAGCAGCTTTTATAGCAATCAGCCCCAGCATTTT.

This chain joins TRBV19 and TRBJ1-5, with 7 bases matching TRBD1. Per germline, CDR1 LNHDA and CDR2 SQIVND (reference sequence). V lost 3 bases and J lost 9; bases outside the gene matches: 11. This CDR3 is 15 amino acids long. The CDR3 bases are TGTGCCAGTAGTATCCCGACAGGGATGATCTCGCCCCAGCATTTT. Amino acids: CASSIPTGMISPQHF.

This clone is a singleton in its sample. The gene calls are TRBV2 and TRBJ2-7; 7 nucleotides align to TRBD1. The CDR3 spans 15 residues. The J segment lost 0 bases and the V segment lost 7 bases, leaving 9 bases of the junction unmatched. Germline V gene lookup returns CDR1 SNHLY and CDR2 FYNNEI. This CDR3 reads CASITGQAISYEQYF. The CDR3 DNA reads as TGTGCCAGCATTACTGGACAGGCGATCTCCTACGAGCAGTACTTC.

Comments on this clone: Other DNA sequences within the sample encode an identical CDR3. This rearrangement joins TRBV28 to TRBJ2-7, with TRBD1 identical over 7 bases. From germline, CDR1 is MDHEN and CDR2 SYDVKM. The CDR3 sequence is 14 residues long. The junction had 6 bases not matched to a gene; V was cut back by 5 bases and J by 2 bases. The CDR3 reads CASSPGTVTYEQYF. CDR3 DNA: TGTGCCAGCAGTCCCGGGACAGTCACCTACGAGCAGTACTTC.

This clone was counted once. The rearrangement joins TRBV25-1 to TRBJ2-7; D possibly corresponds to TRBD2 (5 bases). Trimming removed 4 bases at V and 5 bases at J, with 15 bases between. Germline V gene lookup returns CDR1 MGHDK and CDR2 SYGVNS. The CDR3 is made up of 14 amino acids. The CDR3 DNA reads as TGTGCCAGCAGTGCTCTGGGAGCTGAGAACGAGCAGTACTTC. It translates to CASSALGAENEQYF.

V usage is TRBV10-3 and J usage is TRBJ2-1, with 8 bases aligning to TRBD2. The CDR3 contains 16 residues. Losses at the gene ends were 3 bases for V and 7 bases for J; bases not matched to a gene: 11. The germline gives CDR1 ENHRY, CDR2 SYGVKD. In DNA form, the CDR3 reads TGTGCCATCAGTGATGGCCTCAGCGGGAGTAGAAATGAGCAGTTCTTC. It is translated as CAISDGLSGSRNEQFF.

With regard to this clone: This likely stems from a read error, as it lies one base from a far larger clone. The J gene is TRBJ2-1, the V gene TRBV5-1; D is perhaps TRBD1 (5 bases). V was clipped by 4 bases and J by 0 bases, with 11 bases between them. CDR1 is SGHRS, CDR2 YFSETQ, per germline. The CDR3 is made up of 15 amino acids. In DNA, the CDR3 is TGCGCCAGCAGCCCCGACAGACCCTCCTACAATGAGCAGTTCTTC. Protein sequence: CASSPDRPSYNEQFF.

The gene calls are TRBV19 and TRBJ2-5, with 8 bases lining up with TRBD1. The CDR3 has 15 residues. Unmatched junction bases numbered 9, after V lost 4 bases and J lost 5 bases. Germline lookup yields CDR1 LNHDA and CDR2 SQIVND (reference sequence). The CDR3 DNA reads as TGTGCCAGTAGTACAGGGGGCGCCTTTTACGAGACCCAGTACTTC. Its translation is CASSTGGAFYETQYF.

The chain is built from TRBV11-2 and TRBJ2-1; D gene uncertain. Germline values: CDR1 SGHAT, CDR2 FQNNGV. The CDR3 totals 14 residues. V was cut by 5 bases and J by 6 bases, with 14 bases left in between. CDR3 sequence (DNA): TGTGCCAGCAGCCTCTACCTACCTTTCAATGAGCAGTTCTTC. Protein sequence: CASSLYLPFNEQFF.

V is TRBV5-8 and J is TRBJ1-5; no definite D call. The V gene lost 2 bases and the J gene lost 6 bases, with 9 bases spanning the gap. CDR3 size: 13 residues. Germline V gene lookup returns CDR1 SGHTS and CDR2 YDEGEE. Here the CDR3 DNA reads TGTGCCAGCAGCTTAGAGGAGGTTCAGCCCCAGCATTTT. Its translation: CASSLEEVQPQHF.

The chain has TRBV27 and TRBJ1-4; 10 positions agree with TRBD1. The CDR3 length is 14 residues. Germline CDR1 is MNHEY and CDR2 is SMNVEV (reference sequence). With 6 bases clipped from V and 5 bases from J, the junction kept 3 bases outside the gene matches. CDR3 bases: TGTGCCAGCAGCGGGACAGGGGAGAATGAAAAACTGTTTTTT. It encodes CASSGTGENEKLFF.

The chain recombines TRBV28 with TRBJ2-7; TRBD2 matches at 8 bases. Losses at the gene ends were 3 bases for V and 6 bases for J; bases not matched to a gene: 1. The V gene's germline CDR1 is MDHEN and CDR2 SYDVKM. There are 12 residues in the CDR3. CDR3 sequence reads: CASSLREVEQYF. Here the CDR3 DNA reads TGTGCCAGCAGTTTGCGGGAGGTCGAGCAGTACTTC.

A single count supports this clone. Its ends do not fully match the called genes, so a read error is possible. V and J are TRBV11-3 and TRBJ2-3; TRBD1 is a possible D gene (6 bases). The germline V gene has CDR1 SGHNT and CDR2 YENEEA. The length of the CDR3 is 14 residues. The CDR3 loop is CASSLGSNRDTRYF. The CDR3 DNA reads as TGTGCCAGCAGCTTAGGGAGCAACAGGGATACGCGGTATTTT. Full variable domain (missing parts from reference TRBV11-3 and TRBJ2-3): EAGVVQSPRYKIIEKKQPVAFWCNPISGHNTLYWYLQNLGQGPELLIRYENEEAVDDSQLPKDRFSAERLKGVDSTLKIQPAELGDSAVYLCASSLGSNRDTRYFGPGTRLTVL.

The V gene is TRBV9, the J gene TRBJ2-3; 7 bases agree with TRBD2. The CDR3 contains 14 residues. The germline V gene has CDR1 SGDLS and CDR2 YYNGEE. After removal of 1 base from V and 6 bases from J, the junction contained 5 bases not matched to a gene. The CDR3 DNA reads TGTGCCAGCAGCGTAACGGGAGGAGACGATACGCAGTATTTT. Protein product: CASSVTGGDDTQYF.

The genes are TRBV7-8 and TRBJ1-2; 7 nucleotides match TRBD1. V dropped 4 bases and J dropped 8; count of bases not matched to a gene: 16. The germline gives CDR1 SGHVS, CDR2 FQNEAQ. The CDR3 has 16 residues. CDR3 nucleotide sequence: TGTGCCAGCAGCTCAACCGGGACAGCGGGAAGGGGAGGCTACACCTTC. Protein product: CASSSTGTAGRGGYTF.

The chain is built from TRBV7-6 and TRBJ1-3; D is unresolved. V lost 6 bases and J 0 bases, leaving 6 bases between the germline ends. The CDR3 runs to 13 residues. Germline V gene sequence: CDR1 SGHVS, CDR2 FNYEAQ. The CDR3 sequence is CASRGYSGNTIYF. CDR3 nucleotide sequence: TGTGCCAGCAGGGGGTACTCTGGAAACACCATATATTTT.

About this clone: This clone may be a read error of a much larger clone one base away. The chain joins TRBV7-2 to TRBJ1-4; the D is unclear. Trimming removed 1 base at V and 0 bases at J, with 3 bases between. This CDR3 comprises 14 residues. CDR1 is SGHTA, CDR2 FQGNSA, per germline. CDR3 sequence (DNA): TGTGCCAGCAGCTTAGACTCAACTAATGAAAAACTGTTTTTT. It codes for CASSLDSTNEKLFF.

About this clone itself: It may be a read error: a sequence one base away is much more abundant. Other nucleotide sequences from this sample produce the same CDR3. V usage is TRBV2 and J usage is TRBJ1-1; TRBD1 aligns across 8 bases. The J segment lost 0 bases and the V segment lost 6 bases, leaving 3 bases of the junction unmatched. The CDR3 consists of 14 residues. Germline V gene lookup returns CDR1 SNHLY and CDR2 FYNNEI. Here the CDR3 reads CASRDRVMNTEAFF. The CDR3 coding sequence is TGTGCCAGCAGGGACAGGGTAATGAACACTGAAGCTTTCTTT.

This clone was recorded only once. The chain is built from TRBV6-6 and TRBJ1-5, with D possibly matching TRBD1 (5 bases). Germline CDR1 MNHNY, CDR2 SVGAGI (reference sequence). The CDR3 is 15 amino acids. Trimming took off 0 bases at V and 3 bases at J, with 9 bases between the two ends. The CDR3 region is CASSYSKGDNQPQHF. CDR3 DNA sequence: TGTGCCAGCAGTTACTCGAAAGGGGACAATCAGCCCCAGCATTTT.

This clone appeared a single time. The chain recombines TRBV6-6 with TRBJ1-1, with no clear D. Germline CDR1 and CDR2: MNHNY and SVGAGI (reference sequence). The CDR3 is 14 residues long. Trimming removed 1 base at V and 1 base at J, with 7 bases between. CDR3 bases: TGTGCCAGCAGTTACTGGTCGGGGAACACTGAAGCTTTCTTT. It yields the protein CASSYWSGNTEAFF.